This passage covers 27 T cell receptor beta chains from one sample sequenced in a study of CD8 T cells in ankylosing spondylitis. Broader study findings: Seven to nine highly homologous variants made up a TCR beta motif, and this motif appeared characteristic of ankylosing spondylitis blood.

From the 5' RACE reads, TCRdb called clonotypes with MiXCR, one entry per CDR3 protein. Here the sample spans roughly 490,000 distinct CDR3 sequences, roughly 5% being singletons. The antigens for these receptors are not known. The sample was blood, either unsorted or a sorted T cell fraction (not recorded which). The receptors derive from a male donor with ankylosing spondylitis.

In this sample, this clonotype turned up many times. This sequence joins TRBV29-1 and TRBJ1-2; D not certain. Germline loops: CDR1 SQVTM, CDR2 ANQGSEA. V was pared by 4 bases and J by 3 bases, with 12 bases between. The CDR3 totals 13 residues. The CDR3 bases are TGCAGCGTTGGGGAGGGCTGGTACTATGGCTACACCTTC. Translating gives CSVGEGWYYGYTF.

This clonotype was observed a few times. V gene TRBV7-6 combines with J gene TRBJ2-3; tentative D call: TRBD2 (6 bases). V gave up 5 bases and J gave up 2 bases, with 11 bases separating them. The CDR3 runs 14 residues. Per the germline V gene, CDR1 is SGHVS and CDR2 is FNYEAQ. In DNA form, the CDR3 reads TGTGCCAGCAGCGGGGGGTTGTTCACAGATACGCAGTATTTT. Translation gives CASSGGLFTDTQYF.

In its sample, this clonotype was seen many times. The rearrangement joins TRBV29-1 to TRBJ2-2, with 8 bases identical to TRBD2. This CDR3 region has 17 residues. V dropped 5 bases and J dropped 7; count of bases not matched to a gene: 18. CDR1 and CDR2 (germline): SQVTM, ANQGSEA. CDR3 DNA sequence: TGCAGCGTTACCGATGGATCCGGGAGGGTACCAATCGGGGAGCTGTTTTTT. It encodes CSVTDGSGRVPIGELFF.

This clonotype was counted at least ten times. This chain uses TRBV10-3 with TRBJ2-3, with a possible D match to TRBD2 (5 bases). V was cut by 6 bases and J by 0 bases, with 7 bases left in between. Germline V gene data show CDR1 as ENHRY and CDR2 as SYGVKD. There are 13 residues in the CDR3. The CDR3, as DNA: TGTGCCATCAGGGAGGCTAGCACAGATACGCAGTATTTT. Translation: CAIREASTDTQYF.

This clonotype was detected only a few times. One end of the junction is discordant with germline, which a read error may explain. This chain joins TRBV6-1 and TRBJ2-3; D uncertain. The CDR3 consists of 12 residues. Germline V gene data show CDR1 as MNHNS and CDR2 as SASEGT. The CDR3 region has the DNA TGTGCCAGCAGTGAATGGACGGATAAGCAGTATTTT. It translates to CASSEWTDKQYF.

In its sample, this clonotype was seen many times. The chain links TRBV6-2 or TRBV6-3 to TRBJ2-6, with D possibly matching TRBD1 (6 bases). The germline CDR1 and CDR2 sequences are MNHEY and SVGEGT. The CDR3 runs 16 residues. With 6 bases removed from V and 0 bases from J, the gap between germline ends came to 12 bases. The CDR3 DNA reads TGTGCCAGCAGAGACAGGCTCCACTCTGGGGCCAACGTCCTGACTTTC. This codes for CASRDRLHSGANVLTF.

This clonotype was detected ten times or more. This chain connects TRBV29-1 to TRBJ1-2, with 9 bases fitting TRBD1. CDR3 length: 14 residues. Looked up from germline, CDR1 is SQVTM and CDR2 is ANQGSEA. Trimming took 6 bases from V and 4 from J; bases not matched to a gene: 9. The CDR3 region is CSVLRDREAYGYTF. In nucleotides, the CDR3 is TGCAGCGTCCTCCGGGACAGGGAGGCCTATGGCTACACCTTC.

There are many counts of this clonotype. The chain links TRBV11-2 to TRBJ2-3, with 11 bases lining up with TRBD2. Germline V CDR1 and CDR2: SGHAT, FQNNGV. The CDR3 is 14 amino acids. Trimming took 7 bases from V and 3 from J; bases not matched to a gene: 3. CDR3 DNA sequence: TGTGCCAGCAACCTAGCGGGGGGAACAGATACGCAGTATTTT. As protein: CASNLAGGTDTQYF.

Many counts were recorded for this clonotype. V and J are TRBV7-8 and TRBJ2-1; the D gene is possibly TRBD1 (6 bases). CDR1 is SGHVS, CDR2 FQNEAQ, per germline. The V end was cut by 1 base, the J end by 6 bases, with 13 bases between. CDR3 length equals 15 residues. The CDR3 DNA reads TGTGCCAGCAGCTTAGGACTCCCAGGGGCCAATGAGCAGTTCTTC. As protein: CASSLGLPGANEQFF.

The sample holds many counts of this clonotype. This chain connects TRBV29-1 to TRBJ2-1, with 10 bases aligning to TRBD2. Trimming took 6 bases from V and 9 from J; bases not matched to a gene: 11. This CDR3 is 14 amino acids long. The germline CDR1 and CDR2 sequences are SQVTM and ANQGSEA. The CDR3 region has the DNA TGCAGCGTCCACGGGGCTAGCGGGAGTCTTGAGCAGTTCTTC. Protein: CSVHGASGSLEQFF.

The chain uses TRBV7-2 and TRBJ2-7, with a weak D call TRBD1 (6 bases). The V and J ends lost 1 base and 0 bases respectively, with 10 bases between them. Germline assignment: CDR1 SGHTA and CDR2 FQGNSA. CDR3 length: 15 amino acids. Written as DNA, the CDR3 is TGTGCCAGCAGCTTAGTATACAGGGCCTCCTACGAGCAGTACTTC. Its translation is CASSLVYRASYEQYF.

This clonotype occurred many times. This chain uses TRBV7-3 with TRBJ2-1; D is unresolved. V dropped 0 bases and J dropped 0 bases, with 6 bases sitting between them. Germline lookup yields CDR1 SGHTA and CDR2 FQGTGA. This CDR3 comprises 15 residues. The CDR3 sequence is CASSLTAASYNEQFF. Written as DNA, the CDR3 is TGTGCCAGCAGCTTAACGGCAGCCTCCTACAATGAGCAGTTCTTC.

The sample holds many counts of this clonotype. The chain joins TRBV18 to TRBJ1-1; D unresolved. Trimming took off 3 bases at V and 1 base at J, with 6 bases between the two ends. This CDR3 contains 13 residues. The germline gives CDR1 KGHSH, CDR2 LQKENI. The CDR3 DNA is TGTGCCAGCTCACCGCTATCGAACACTGAAGCTTTCTTT. It encodes CASSPLSNTEAFF.

Ten or more counts support this clonotype. The rearrangement links TRBV11-2 to TRBJ2-3, with D perhaps TRBD2 (6 bases). The CDR3 sequence is 14 residues long. The germline gives CDR1 SGHAT, CDR2 FQNNGV. V was cut by 5 bases and J by 2 bases, with 11 bases left in between. CDR3 amino acids: CASSKWEDTDTQYF. The DNA of the CDR3 is TGTGCCAGCAGCAAATGGGAGGACACAGATACGCAGTATTTT.

This clonotype was found many times. The chain carries TRBV5-1 and TRBJ1-1; 8 bases match TRBD1. The germline gives CDR1 SGHRS, CDR2 YFSETQ. This CDR3 has 15 amino acids. Trimming cost V 3 bases and J 2 bases; bases outside gene matches: 6. CDR3: CASSSFGQGNTEAFF. CDR3 bases: TGCGCCAGCAGCTCCTTCGGACAGGGAAACACTGAAGCTTTCTTT.

The genes are TRBV10-3 and TRBJ2-6, with 10 bases aligning to TRBD1. The germline V gene encodes CDR1 ENHRY and CDR2 SYGVKD. The CDR3 is 15 residues long. Losses at the gene ends were 6 bases for V and 12 bases for J; bases not matched to a gene: 11. The CDR3 coding sequence is TGTGCCATCAGAGGGGACAGGGGCCCGAGGAGCGTCCTGACTTTC. It translates to CAIRGDRGPRSVLTF.

This clonotype was recorded a few times. The gene calls are TRBV30 and TRBJ1-1; D gene unclear. The germline gives CDR1 GTSNPN, CDR2 SVGIG (reference sequence). CDR3 length equals 12 residues. V shed 3 bases and J shed 0 bases, with 5 bases lying between them. The CDR3 coding sequence is TGTGCCTGGAGAACTATGAACACTGAAGCTTTCTTT. Translating gives CAWRTMNTEAFF.

This clonotype has ten or more counts. The chain employs TRBV20-1 and TRBJ2-3; either TRBD1 or TRBD2 may fit D (5 bases each). The CDR3 loop spans 13 amino acids. In germline, CDR1 is DFQATT, CDR2 SNEGSKA (reference sequence). CDR3 loop: CSPEGLATDTQYF. In nucleotides, the CDR3 is TGCAGCCCCGAGGGGCTAGCAACAGATACGCAGTATTTT.

The chain joins TRBV7-2 to TRBJ2-5, with a tentative D call TRBD1 (5 bases). Germline assignment: CDR1 SGHTA and CDR2 FQGNSA. Deletions cut 2 bases from V and 8 bases from J, with 15 bases between. This CDR3 has 14 amino acids. In DNA, the CDR3 is TGTGCCAGCAGCTTAAAAATCCAGGGTTCAACCCAGTACTTC. Its protein is CASSLKIQGSTQYF.

This clonotype came up many times. This chain connects TRBV14 to TRBJ1-2; D unclear. Between the trimmed V and J ends, which lost 3 bases and 6 bases, there was a span of 14 bases. The germline CDR1 and CDR2 sequences are SGHDN and FVKESK. The CDR3 covers 14 residues. DNA of the CDR3: TGTGCCAGCAGCCAGGGCCTTTCTCTTGATGGCTACACCTTC. It encodes CASSQGLSLDGYTF.

This clonotype appeared many times. This sequence joins TRBV6-2 or TRBV6-3 and TRBJ2-1, with 13 bases lining up with TRBD2. This CDR3 comprises 20 residues. Germline CDR1 is MNHEY and CDR2 is SVGEGT. J gave up 0 bases and V 7 bases, and 15 bases lay outside the gene matches. CDR3 amino acids: CASTSRPGLAGVGSYNEQFF. The CDR3 DNA reads TGTGCCAGCACCTCACGGCCCGGACTAGCGGGAGTAGGCTCCTACAATGAGCAGTTCTTC.

This clonotype has a handful of counts. This chain links TRBV20-1 with TRBJ1-1, with a weak D call TRBD1 (5 bases). This CDR3 spans 15 amino acids. V dropped 6 bases and J dropped 0 bases, with 17 bases sitting between them. Germline CDR1 is DFQATT and CDR2 is SNEGSKA (reference sequence). The CDR3 nucleotides are TGCAGTGCCACCCGGGACTCGTTTATGAACACTGAAGCTTTCTTT. Encoded protein: CSATRDSFMNTEAFF.

There are many counts of this clonotype. The J gene is TRBJ2-5, the V gene TRBV12-3 or TRBV12-4; D is unresolved. The CDR3 covers 12 residues. V gave up 8 bases and J gave up 0 bases, with 7 bases separating them. In DNA, the CDR3 is TGTGCCAGCTCCAGGTACCAAGAGACCCAGTACTTC. Its translation: CASSRYQETQYF.

This clonotype was recorded a few times. V gene TRBV7-2 combines with J gene TRBJ2-2; a weak D match, TRBD2 (5 bases). This CDR3 has 12 residues. Trimming took 6 bases from V and 6 from J, leaving 8 bases between them. In germline, CDR1 is SGHTA, CDR2 FQGNSA. The CDR3 loop is CASSSLAGELFF. The CDR3 nucleotides are TGTGCCAGCAGTTCACTAGCCGGGGAGCTGTTTTTT.

This clonotype showed up many times. The chain links TRBV25-1 to TRBJ2-1, with 7 positions matching TRBD1. The germline gives CDR1 MGHDK, CDR2 SYGVNS. J lost 10 bases, V lost 6 bases, and 9 bases had no gene match. The CDR3 covers 13 residues. The CDR3 region has the DNA TGTGCCAGCAGAGACAGGGTGTTGGACGAGCAGTTCTTC. This translates into CASRDRVLDEQFF.

This clonotype was detected ten times or more. The CDR3 bases are TGTGCCAGCAGCTGGCAGGGTGGCGAGCAGTTCTTC. This gives the protein CASSWQGGEQFF. This chain links TRBV7-8 with TRBJ2-1, with D perhaps TRBD1 (5 bases). Germline CDR1 SGHVS, CDR2 FQNEAQ. Deletions cut 4 bases from V and 10 bases from J, with 11 bases between. The CDR3 contains 12 residues.

This clonotype was detected many times. J is TRBJ1-5 and V is TRBV18, with D unclear. V gave up 2 bases and J gave up 5 bases, with 7 bases separating them. The CDR3 spans 13 residues. Germline loops: CDR1 KGHSH, CDR2 LQKENI. The CDR3 is CASSPWRDQPQHF. The CDR3, as DNA: TGTGCCAGCTCACCATGGAGGGATCAGCCCCAGCATTTT.